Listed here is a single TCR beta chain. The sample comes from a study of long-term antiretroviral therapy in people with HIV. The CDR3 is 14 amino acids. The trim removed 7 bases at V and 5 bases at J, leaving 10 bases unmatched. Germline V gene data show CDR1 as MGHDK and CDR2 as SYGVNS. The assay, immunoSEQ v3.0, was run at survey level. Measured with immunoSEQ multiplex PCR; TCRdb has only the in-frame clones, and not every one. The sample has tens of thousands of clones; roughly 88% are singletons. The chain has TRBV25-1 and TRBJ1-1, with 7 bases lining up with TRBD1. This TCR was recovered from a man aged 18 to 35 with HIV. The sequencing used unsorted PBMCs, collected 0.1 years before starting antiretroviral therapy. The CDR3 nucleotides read TGTGCCAGCATGAGGGACAGAAAAGATACTGAAGCTTTCTTT. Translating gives CASMRDRKDTEAFF.